Each of the 5 T cell receptor beta chains below was sequenced from the same sample in a study of PD-L1 blockade in urothelial cancer. The method was immunoSEQ multiplex PCR; TCRdb's version includes in-frame clones alone and lacks a portion of them. Among 40,000 to 45,000 clones listed, 85% were seen once. As to time point: peripheral blood 6 weeks after treatment start. Source: PBMCs, taken around atezolizumab (anti-PD-L1) treatment. The receptors stem from a man aged 70 or older with urothelial cancer.

V is TRBV10-3 and J is TRBJ2-1, with D perhaps TRBD2 (5 bases). Per the germline V gene, CDR1 is ENHRY and CDR2 is SYGVKD. The CDR3 has 13 residues. Deletions cut 0 bases from V and 7 bases from J, with 7 bases between. The CDR3 sequence: CAISESGGNEQFF. The CDR3 bases are TGTGCCATCAGTGAGTCGGGCGGGAATGAGCAGTTCTTC.

This rearrangement joins TRBV7-2 to TRBJ2-2; TRBD1 matches 7 bases. The germline V gene has CDR1 SGHTA and CDR2 FQGNSA. The V and J ends lost 2 bases and 0 bases, in that order; junction bases with no gene match: 3. CDR3 length: 16 amino acids. The CDR3 DNA reads as TGTGCCAGCAGCTTATTTGGACAGGCGAACACCGGGGAGCTGTTTTTT. Translated, it gives CASSLFGQANTGELFF.

The chain links TRBV5-4 to TRBJ2-2; 15 positions match TRBD2. Losses at the gene ends were 4 bases for V and 6 bases for J; bases not matched to a gene: 7. This CDR3 has 17 amino acids. Germline values: CDR1 SGHNT, CDR2 YYREEE (reference sequence). The CDR3 DNA reads as TGTGCCAGCAGCGCGGGACTAGCGGGAGGATCGGCCGGGGAGCTGTTTTTT. This encodes CASSAGLAGGSAGELFF. Looking up the rest from reference TRBV5-4 and TRBJ2-2 gives the full variable domain: ETGVTQSPTHLIKTRGQQVTLRCSSQSGHNTVSWYQQALGQGPQFIFQYYREEENGRGNFPPRFSGLQFPNYSSELNVNALELDDSALYLCASSAGLAGGSAGELFFGEGSRLTVL.

The rearrangement links TRBV5-4 to TRBJ2-1; 10 positions agree with TRBD2. Per germline, CDR1 SGHNT and CDR2 YYREEE (reference sequence). V gave up 1 base and J gave up 3 bases; unmatched junction bases: 1. There are 15 residues in the CDR3. The CDR3 loop is CASSLLAGDYNEQFF. The CDR3, as DNA: TGTGCCAGCAGCTTGCTAGCGGGAGACTACAATGAGCAGTTCTTC.

The chain has TRBV29-1 and TRBJ2-7; tentative D call: TRBD1 (6 bases). Germline CDR1 is SQVTM and CDR2 is ANQGSEA. The V and J ends lost 7 bases and 2 bases respectively, with 21 bases between them. CDR3 length equals 15 residues. This chain's CDR3 is CSELAPGQLAYEQYF. The CDR3 nucleotides are TGCAGCGAGTTGGCCCCGGGACAACTAGCCTACGAGCAGTACTTC.